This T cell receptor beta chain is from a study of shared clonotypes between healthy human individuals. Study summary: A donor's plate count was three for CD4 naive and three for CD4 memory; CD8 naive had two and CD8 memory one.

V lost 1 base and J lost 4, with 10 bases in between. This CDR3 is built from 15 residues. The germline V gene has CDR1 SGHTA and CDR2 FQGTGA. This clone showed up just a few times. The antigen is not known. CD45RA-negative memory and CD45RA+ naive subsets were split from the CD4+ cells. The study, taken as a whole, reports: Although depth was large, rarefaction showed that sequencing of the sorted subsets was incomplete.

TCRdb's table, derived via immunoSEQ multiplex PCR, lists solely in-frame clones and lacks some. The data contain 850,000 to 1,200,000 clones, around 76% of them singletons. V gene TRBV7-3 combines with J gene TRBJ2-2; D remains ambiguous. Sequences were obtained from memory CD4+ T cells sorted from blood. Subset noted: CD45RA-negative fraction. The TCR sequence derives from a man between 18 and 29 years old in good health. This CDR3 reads CASSLIGATTGELFF. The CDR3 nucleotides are TGTGCCAGCAGCTTAATTGGAGCGACCACCGGGGAGCTGTTTTTT.